Sequencing of this T cell receptor beta chain was carried out in a study of chemoradiotherapy in HPV16-positive cancers (dated by TCRdb to between 2021 and 2024). As for the study more broadly: Candidate HPV-specific T-cell clones and common TCR motifs were defined through functional T-cell assays on cells from two HPV16-positive patients. The study asked whether T-cell immunity to the HPV oncoproteins E6 and E7 changes during chemoradiotherapy and whether this immunity affects survival. TCR repertoires from around 80 patients with HPV-related cancers were then used to track the candidate HPV-specific TCRs and motifs.

In its sample, this clone was seen a few times. This receptor's antigen is unknown. Base qualities are not provided; no much larger clone lies one nucleotide away. From the germline V gene, CDR1 is MGHRA and CDR2 is YSYEKL. Spanning cysteine to phenylalanine, the CDR3 consists of 15 amino acids. The CDR3 DNA has 45 bases and is translated from base 1. Trimming removed 1 base from V and 0 bases from J, leaving 9 bases between the germline ends. Paper-wide results and their limitations: Expansion of candidate HPV-specific clones and E7-related TCR motifs was observed in the tumor microenvironment during treatment, whereas no such expansion was observed for non-HPV-specific T cells. The survival association was reported for HPV16-positive patients, and the functional definition of HPV-specific T cells was derived from only a couple of HPV16-positive patients. In HPV16-positive patients, expansion of HPV-responsive T cells during chemoradiotherapy was found to be associated with improved recurrence-free survival.

Repertoires were sampled repeatedly over the course of chemoradiotherapy so that clonal expansion in the tumor microenvironment could be followed. Libraries came from the immunoSEQ multiplex PCR assay. This immuneACCESS table, as held by TCRdb, lists in-frame sequences with V and J called but not all clones. Of the missing ones, under half trace to an unresolved V gene in checked studies; the others have no known cause. Present in this sample are roughly 70,000 clones, 88% of which were seen just once. Of the sample, around 4.4% is held by the ten largest clones. The V gene is TRBV4-1 and the J gene is TRBJ1-1; matching of 5 bases hints at TRBD1 as the D gene. The receptor's source is a human donor with HPV-associated anogenital cancer. Sample: blood, taken from a patient who underwent chemoradiotherapy. In nucleotide form, the sequence is TGCGCCAGCAGCCAAGGGGGACTTATGAACACTGAAGCTTTCTTT. Its translation reads: CASSQGGLMNTEAFF.